These T cell receptor beta chains were read from a single sample in a study of cytomegalovirus exposure and HLA in healthy donors. Measured with immunoSEQ multiplex PCR; TCRdb has only the in-frame clones, and not every one. The sample records 100,000 or so clones, about 13% being singletons. The sequenced sample was PBMCs. Source of these receptors: a man aged 35-49 years in good health and CMV-seropositive. Each CDR3 is given with its conserved first and last residue. D genes are given only for firm matches. Only part of the rows carry a size: once, few, many, or a class if the clone is expanded.

V gene	J gene	D gene	clone size	CDR3 protein	CDR3 DNA
TRBV19	TRBJ2-7	-	-	CASSARQDSYEQYF	TGTGCCAGTAGCGCCCGACAGGACTCCTACGAGCAGTACTTC
TRBV19	TRBJ1-4	-	-	CASSMEGDEKLFF	TGTGCCAGTAGTATGGAGGGAGATGAAAAACTGTTTTTT
TRBV5-1	TRBJ2-2	-	few	CASSLGTTGELFF	TGCGCCAGCAGCTTGGGGACAACCGGGGAGCTGTTTTTT
TRBV13	TRBJ2-4	TRBD2	-	CASSFLAGGQEGDIQYF	TGTGCCAGCAGCTTTCTAGCGGGAGGGCAAGAGGGGGACATTCAGTACTTC
TRBV6-5	TRBJ2-7	-	-	CATQGTNSYEQYF	TGTGCCACCCAGGGGACTAACTCCTACGAGCAGTACTTT
TRBV29-1	TRBJ1-4	TRBD1	-	CSVEDRTGQGGIGEKLFF	TGCAGCGTTGAAGATCGCACGGGACAGGGAGGGATAGGGGAAAAACTGTTTTTT
TRBV7-6	TRBJ1-2	-	-	CASSAGGAGYGYTF	TGTGCCAGCAGCGCCGGGGGGGCGGGCTATGGCTACACCTTC
TRBV5-1	TRBJ2-2	TRBD2	-	CASSRLATNTGELFF	TGCGCCAGCAGTCGACTAGCGACTAACACCGGGGAGCTGTTTTTT
TRBV6-5	TRBJ1-3	TRBD1	few	CASSAGTAGNTIYF	TGTGCCAGCAGTGCTGGGACAGCTGGAAACACCATATATTTT
TRBV29-1	TRBJ2-1	-	-	CSVVTPSYNEQFF	TGCAGCGTTGTAACTCCCTCCTACAATGAGCAGTTCTTC
TRBV9	TRBJ2-1	-	few	CASSVDGSLSYNEQFF	TGTGCCAGCAGCGTAGACGGGAGCCTCTCCTACAATGAGCAGTTCTTC
TRBV4-2	TRBJ2-1	TRBD2	-	CASSPQLAGGNSYNEQFF	TGTGCCAGCAGCCCCCAATTAGCGGGAGGCAACTCCTACAATGAGCAGTTCTTC
TRBV7-9	TRBJ2-1	TRBD1	few	CASSPATGGDDEQFF	TGTGCCAGCAGCCCCGCGACAGGGGGAGATGATGAGCAGTTCTTC
TRBV6-5	TRBJ1-1	-	few	CASFRGEVNTEAFF	TGTGCCAGCTTCAGGGGCGAGGTGAACACTGAAGCTTTCTTT
TRBV6-6	TRBJ2-7	TRBD2	few	CASSYPGGSYEQYF	TGTGCCAGCAGTTACCCGGGAGGGTCATACGAGCAGTACTTC
TRBV11-3	TRBJ2-1	-	-	CASSLDPQVHEQFF	TGTGCCAGCAGCTTAGACCCACAGGTCCATGAGCAGTTCTTC
TRBV18	TRBJ2-5	TRBD2	few	CASSPPLAGGQETQYF	TGTGCCAGCTCACCACCGCTAGCGGGAGGGCAAGAGACCCAGTACTTC
TRBV18	TRBJ1-3	-	once	CASSPRAGEGNTIYF	TGTGCCAGCTCACCCAGGGCTGGAGAAGGAAACACCATATATTTT
TRBV5-6	TRBJ2-7	TRBD2	few	CASSFFLAGGSYEQYF	TGTGCCAGCAGCTTTTTTTTAGCGGGGGGGTCCTACGAGCAGTACTTC
TRBV19	TRBJ1-2	-	few	CASTISAGRTNYGYTF	TGTGCCAGTACCATTAGCGCAGGCCGAACTAACTATGGCTACACCTTC
TRBV19	TRBJ2-1	TRBD2	few	CASRPGLAGNEQFF	TGTGCCAGTAGACCGGGACTAGCGGGCAATGAGCAGTTCTTC
TRBV10-2	TRBJ2-7	TRBD1	-	CASRFDRGQIYAQYF	TGCGCCAGCAGATTCGACAGGGGGCAGATCTACGCGCAGTACTTC
TRBV5-8	TRBJ2-7	TRBD2	few	CASRGLAGVVGEQYF	TGTGCCAGCAGAGGACTAGCGGGAGTGGTTGGGGAGCAGTACTTC
TRBV4-2	TRBJ1-5	-	-	CASSQRGQPQHF	TGTGCCAGCAGCCAGAGGGGGCAGCCCCAGCATTTT
TRBV5-1	TRBJ1-3	TRBD1	-	CASSSGQGNVNTIYF	TGCGCCAGCAGCTCCGGACAGGGCAACGTGAACACCATATATTTT
TRBV28	TRBJ1-3	TRBD1	-	CASSQGAIRNTIYF	TGTGCCAGCAGTCAGGGGGCTATAAGAAACACCATATATTTT
TRBV6-5	TRBJ1-2	TRBD1	-	CASSFQLQGAYGYTF	TGTGCCAGCAGTTTTCAACTCCAGGGGGCATATGGCTACACCTTC
TRBV7-9	TRBJ2-7	-	few	CASSLGTGFDEQYF	TGTGCCAGCAGCCTCGGAACAGGGTTTGATGAGCAGTACTTC
TRBV9	TRBJ2-1	-	-	CASSVELGTPPYNEQFF	TGTGCCAGCAGCGTAGAGTTAGGGACACCGCCTTACAATGAGCAGTTCTTC
TRBV7-9	TRBJ1-2	-	few	CASSAGFGFYGYTF	TGTGCCAGCAGCGCGGGATTCGGGTTCTATGGCTACACCTTC
TRBV19	TRBJ2-5	TRBD1	-	CASSIRQGAGTQYF	TGTGCCAGTAGTATAAGGCAGGGGGCCGGGACCCAGTACTTC
TRBV30	TRBJ1-1	-	few	CAWIRVSGTEAFF	TGTGCCTGGATAAGGGTCTCGGGGACTGAAGCTTTCTTT
TRBV9	TRBJ2-7	-	few	CASSPWGGDYEQYF	TGTGCCAGCAGCCCCTGGGGAGGCGACTACGAGCAGTACTTC
TRBV29-1	TRBJ2-1	TRBD2	few	CSVGGGRGSYNEQFF	TGCAGCGTTGGAGGCGGGAGAGGTTCCTACAATGAGCAGTTCTTC
TRBV9	TRBJ2-5	TRBD2	-	CASSADGLGKETQYF	TGTGCCAGCAGCGCCGATGGACTAGGTAAAGAGACCCAGTACTTC